The entry that follows covers one TCR beta chain sequence. No cognate antigen has been identified for it. No qualities accompany the bases; no much larger clone lies one base away. The CDR3 starts with the cysteine, ends with the phenylalanine, and has 15 residues. Of the read, only the CDR3 DNA is kept; its 45 bases are in frame from base 1. V trim: 2 bases; J trim: 3 bases; unmatched bases: 3. The germline V gene (reference sequence) gives CDR1 as MNHEY and CDR2 as SMNVEV. This sample is part of a study of blood T cell repertoires in COVID-19 (dated by TCRdb to 2018 to 2020). Looking at the study overall: Samples from collaborators originated in the United States, Italy and Spain and spanned both the acute and convalescent phases of COVID-19. Deeply sampled blood TCRbeta repertoires from subjects exposed to, actively infected with, or recovered from COVID-19 were included in the dataset. Where HLA class I and class II types were available, the types were taken from metadata supplied by the sample provider, not from assay-based typing. The sample metadata nearly always contained a de-identified subject ID, COVID-19 status, age in years and sex. The material from the prospective study consisted of cDNA or gDNA derived from T cells, B-cell-depleted T cells, or PBMCs. The repertoires were made available in a free public database intended to serve as a resource for research on the immune response to SARS-CoV-2. Samples were obtained from the ongoing ImmuneRACE study (first 160 participants) and from 1,000 to 1,500 subjects provided by 6 global collaborators. Study-level results and caveats: How much clinical and demographic metadata was included differed by source and by participant, and the metadata was provided uncurated.

TCRbeta CDR3 regions were amplified from genomic DNA using the immunoSEQ Assay, a bias-controlled multiplex PCR. In the paper's pipeline: The number of nucleated cells in each sample was estimated by amplification of reference gene primers within the assay. Sequence reads were collapsed and filtered to measure the absolute abundance of every unique TCRbeta CDR3 rearrangement. For each sample, productive Simpson clonality was calculated by taking the square root of Simpson's diversity index across productive rearrangements. Here the immuneACCESS table is served through TCRdb, limited to in-frame sequences with V and J called. Missing clones are a known gap in these copies; in checked studies unresolved V genes cover under half, and the rest lacks a known reason. The V and J calls and clone size come from that table; D and trimming were worked out from the DNA. The sample includes 75,000 to 80,000 clones, with about 88% observed a single time. Roughly 19% of the sample lies in the top ten.

Collaborating institutions collected whole blood in K2EDTA tubes following their own protocols. For TCRbeta analysis, collaborators shipped samples as frozen whole blood, isolated PBMCs, or DNA extracted from either of those sample types. This receptor was obtained from a human donor in a cohort sampled during active COVID-19. This sequence uses TRBV27 and TRBJ2-7; the junction holds 11 bases that match TRBD1. Sequencing used peripheral blood. The CDR3 here reads CASSLQGQGDYEQYF. At the DNA level, the sequence is TGTGCCAGCAGTTTACAGGGACAGGGGGACTACGAGCAGTACTTC.